These 26 T cell receptor beta chains share one sample of origin, sequenced in a study of cytomegalovirus exposure and HLA in healthy donors. A multiplex PCR was run with 60 Vbeta primers and 13 Jbeta primers. TCRdb keeps only in-frame clones here, not all; method: immunoSEQ multiplex PCR. The sample has 250,000 to 300,000 clones, about nine tenths seen once. Specimen: PBMCs. The receptors originated from a girl aged 2 to 10 in good health and CMV-seronegative.

Here the CDR3 DNA reads TGTGCCAGCAGCCACACTGGACAGGAAAGGCGCAATCAGCCCCAGCATTTT. It yields the protein CASSHTGQERRNQPQHF. The chain has TRBV7-3 and TRBJ1-5; 7 bases are a match to TRBD1. Germline V gene lookup returns CDR1 SGHTA and CDR2 FQGTGA. V was clipped by 5 bases and J by 2 bases; unmatched bases: 12. The CDR3 loop spans 17 amino acids.

This clone was seen more than once but under ten times. The DNA for the CDR3 is TGTGCCATCAGTGAGTCGGACAGGCTAAGGACTGAAGCTTTCTTT. This codes for CAISESDRLRTEAFF. This rearrangement joins TRBV10-3 to TRBJ1-1; 7 bases map to TRBD1. From germline, CDR1 is ENHRY and CDR2 SYGVKD. With 0 bases clipped from V and 5 bases from J, the junction kept 6 bases outside the gene matches. The CDR3 is 15 residues long.

In its sample, this clone was seen once. The genes are TRBV7-8 and TRBJ2-7; TRBD2 aligns across 7 bases. The CDR3 is 15 residues long. Germline V lookup: CDR1 SGHVS, CDR2 FQNEAQ. J gave up 2 bases and V 4 bases, and 8 bases lay outside the gene matches. DNA for the CDR3: TGTGCCAGCAGCTCCCAGCGGGACCCTCCCTACGAGCAGTACTTC. The encoded protein is CASSSQRDPPYEQYF.

The gene calls are TRBV19 and TRBJ2-1; D perhaps matches TRBD2 (6 bases). The CDR3 runs to 15 residues. The germline V gene has CDR1 LNHDA and CDR2 SQIVND (reference sequence). Trimming took off 2 bases at V and 0 bases at J, with 8 bases between the two ends. The CDR3 sequence is CASSILRGSYNEQFF. Written as DNA, the CDR3 is TGTGCCAGTAGTATATTGCGGGGCTCCTACAATGAGCAGTTCTTC.

This rearrangement joins TRBV29-1 to TRBJ1-1; no clear D. Germline lookup yields CDR1 SQVTM and CDR2 ANQGSEA. This CDR3 spans 13 amino acids. Trimming removed 4 bases from V and 1 base from J, with 10 bases in between. The CDR3 nucleotides are TGCAGCGTTGTCCCTTCCTCGAACACTGAAGCTTTCTTT. Encoded protein: CSVVPSSNTEAFF.

The chain combines TRBV13 with TRBJ2-3, with 13 bases fitting TRBD2. Germline assignment: CDR1 PRHDT and CDR2 FYEKMQ (reference sequence). CDR3 length: 18 amino acids. J was trimmed by 5 bases and V by 5 bases; bases with no gene match: 13. The CDR3 sequence: CASSLPGLAGEVRDTQYF. The CDR3 DNA follows: TGTGCCAGCAGCCTCCCAGGACTAGCGGGAGAGGTCAGAGATACGCAGTATTTT.

This rearrangement joins TRBV6-1 to TRBJ2-7, with D possibly TRBD2 on 6 matching bases. V lost 0 bases, J lost 3 bases, and 15 bases lay in between. The CDR3 is 16 amino acids. Germline assignment: CDR1 MNHNS and CDR2 SASEGT. The CDR3 bases are TGTGCCAGCAGTGAAGCTTCGTTCGACGGGAGCTACGAGCAGTACTTC. Translation gives CASSEASFDGSYEQYF.

The V and J genes are TRBV27 and TRBJ2-1, with 9 bases lining up with TRBD2. Germline V gene lookup returns CDR1 MNHEY and CDR2 SMNVEV (reference sequence). The CDR3 loop spans 15 amino acids. V lost 5 bases to trimming and J lost 7 bases; unmatched junction nucleotides: 9. In DNA, the CDR3 is TGTGCCAGCAGTCCATTAGCGGGAGTAACAAATGAGCAGTTCTTC. Protein: CASSPLAGVTNEQFF.

V is TRBV25-1 and J is TRBJ2-3; D is possibly TRBD1 (6 bases). Germline V gives CDR1 MGHDK, CDR2 SYGVNS. The CDR3 loop spans 13 amino acids. Trimming left V 10 bases short and J 1 base short, with 12 bases between. The CDR3 here is CATASGGTDTQYF. In DNA form, the CDR3 reads TGTGCCACCGCCTCAGGGGGCACAGATACGCAGTATTTT.

V usage is TRBV21-1 and J usage is TRBJ2-5; the listed D gene, TRBD2, was not tested against the DNA. TRBV21-1 is labeled a pseudogene. This CDR3 spans 16 amino acids. This CDR3 is CASSTLPPPCQETQYF. The CDR3 DNA sequence: TGTGCCAGCAGCACCCTACCTCCCCCTTGCCAAGAGACCCAGTACTTC.

CDR3 sequence reads: CAWSVAQDQPQHF. CDR3 in DNA: TGTGCCTGGAGTGTCGCGCAGGATCAGCCCCAGCATTTT. V gene TRBV30 combines with J gene TRBJ1-5; no definite D call. The CDR3 sequence is 13 residues long. In germline, CDR1 is GTSNPN, CDR2 SVGIG (reference sequence). V dropped 0 bases and J dropped 5 bases, with 8 bases sitting between them.

This clone was observed a single time. This chain joins TRBV2 and TRBJ2-1, with D uncertain. The CDR3 is 11 residues long. The ends were cut back, 7 bases at V and 10 bases at J, with 11 bases in the middle. In germline, CDR1 is SNHLY, CDR2 FYNNEI. The CDR3 DNA reads as TGTGCCAGCACTACTATCCTGGAGCAGTTCTTC. Amino acids: CASTTILEQFF.

The chain recombines TRBV27 with TRBJ1-5, with 10 bases lining up with TRBD1. The CDR3 is 15 amino acids. Germline trimming cut 6 bases from V and 1 base from J; bases unmatched to any gene: 3. Germline assignment: CDR1 MNHEY and CDR2 SMNVEV (reference sequence). In DNA, the CDR3 is TGTGCCAGCAGCGACAGGGGGCGAAGCAATCAGCCCCAGCATTTT. Amino acids: CASSDRGRSNQPQHF.

The chain employs TRBV5-4 and TRBJ2-7; D perhaps matches TRBD1 (6 bases). Germline values: CDR1 SGHNT, CDR2 YYREEE (reference sequence). The CDR3 spans 16 residues. Trimming removed 0 bases at V and 2 bases at J, with 15 bases between. The CDR3 is CASSLVVGRGTYEQYF. The CDR3, as DNA: TGTGCCAGCAGCTTGGTCGTGGGCAGGGGCACCTACGAGCAGTACTTC.

This clone was seen a single time. DNA of the CDR3: TGCGCCAGCAGCTTGGCCGGGGACAGGAGGAATTCACCCCTCCACTTT. This encodes CASSLAGDRRNSPLHF. The V call is TRBV5-1, the J call TRBJ1-6; 8 bases line up with TRBD1. Germline CDR1 is SGHRS and CDR2 is YFSETQ. Trimming cost V 0 bases and J 7 bases; bases outside gene matches: 6. This CDR3 is 16 amino acids long.

This chain links TRBV7-6 with TRBJ2-2, with TRBD2 identical over 7 bases. The J segment lost 0 bases and the V segment lost 5 bases, leaving 15 bases of the junction unmatched. Germline CDR1 reads SGHVS; CDR2 reads FNYEAQ. This CDR3 has 19 residues. The CDR3 region has the DNA TGTGCCAGCAGCGAGGACATAGCGGGTGCGAACCCGAACACCGGGGAGCTGTTTTTT. Protein: CASSEDIAGANPNTGELFF. Looking up the rest from reference TRBV7-6 and TRBJ2-2 gives the full variable domain: GAGVSQSPRYKVTKRGQDVALRCDPISGHVSLYWYRQALGQGPEFLTYFNYEAQQDKSGLPNDRFSAERPEGSISTLTIQRTEQRDSAMYRCASSEDIAGANPNTGELFFGEGSRLTVL.

This clone appeared once. The chain recombines TRBV19 with TRBJ2-7; 7 bases align to TRBD2. Per the germline V gene, CDR1 is LNHDA and CDR2 is SQIVND (reference sequence). V shed 5 bases and J 3 bases; nucleotides not matched to a gene: 4. This CDR3 is built from 13 residues. This CDR3 reads CASSYGGNYEQYF. The CDR3, as DNA: TGTGCCAGTAGTTACGGGGGGAACTACGAGCAGTACTTC.

The chain links TRBV5-6 to TRBJ2-7; 7 bases line up with TRBD1. The CDR3 sequence is 14 residues long. The J segment lost 3 bases and the V segment lost 3 bases, leaving 6 bases of the junction unmatched. Germline assignment: CDR1 SGHDT and CDR2 YYEEEE. As DNA, the CDR3 is TGTGCCAGCAGCTGGACGACAGGGAACTACGAGCAGTACTTC. It translates to CASSWTTGNYEQYF.

The chain employs TRBV15 and TRBJ2-5; the match to TRBD1 covers 10 bases. The J call may be incorrect, as the DNA end agrees better with TRBJ2-7. The CDR3 is made up of 14 amino acids. CDR1 is LNHNV and CDR2 is YYDKDF in the germline V gene (reference sequence). CDR3 in DNA: TGTGCCACCAGCAGGGGACAGGGGAGGGACGAGCAGTACTTC. Amino acids: CATSRGQGRDEQYF.

The chain recombines TRBV5-1 with TRBJ1-4; D gene uncertain. Trimming cost V 4 bases and J 0 bases, with 19 bases left between them. This CDR3 is built from 18 residues. Germline values: CDR1 SGHRS, CDR2 YFSETQ. The CDR3 region is CASSAFPQEITTNEKLFF. The CDR3 nucleotides read TGCGCCAGCAGCGCCTTTCCTCAGGAAATTACAACTAATGAAAAACTGTTTTTT.

The chain employs TRBV7-3 and TRBJ2-2; D possibly corresponds to TRBD2 (6 bases). V shed 4 bases and J shed 1 base, with 16 bases lying between them. The CDR3 sequence is 17 residues long. In germline, CDR1 is SGHTA, CDR2 FQGTGA. The CDR3, as DNA: TGTGCCAGCAGCTCCCGGGGGTGGCAGGGGAACACCGGGGAGCTGTTTTTT. It translates to CASSSRGWQGNTGELFF.

The chain uses TRBV27 and TRBJ1-1; weak D call: TRBD1 (5 bases). Germline V gene lookup returns CDR1 MNHEY and CDR2 SMNVEV (reference sequence). Trimming left V 8 bases short and J 1 base short, with 14 bases between. This CDR3 is 14 amino acids long. The CDR3 region is CASGFRVSNTEAFF. CDR3 DNA sequence: TGTGCCAGCGGATTCAGGGTGTCGAACACTGAAGCTTTCTTT.

The chain recombines TRBV7-9 with TRBJ1-2; maybe TRBD1 (6 bases). V lost 4 bases to trimming and J lost 6 bases, with 18 bases between them. This CDR3 comprises 15 residues. Germline V CDR1 and CDR2: SEHNR, FQNEAQ (reference sequence). CDR3: CASSSHREPSNGYTF. DNA of the CDR3: TGTGCCAGCAGCTCTCACAGGGAACCCTCTAATGGCTACACCTTC.

The V gene is TRBV27, the J gene TRBJ2-5; a possible D gene is TRBD1 (6 bases). Gene TRBJ2-7 matches the end of the DNA better, so the J call may be wrong. Germline V gene lookup returns CDR1 MNHEY and CDR2 SMNVEV (reference sequence). The CDR3 contains 12 residues. The CDR3 loop is CASRDINYEQYF. CDR3 in DNA: TGTGCCAGTCGGGACATTAACTACGAGCAGTACTTC.

V is TRBV7-9 and J is TRBJ2-2, with TRBD2 identical over 9 bases. Per the germline V gene, CDR1 is SEHNR and CDR2 is FQNEAQ (reference sequence). The trim removed 3 bases at V and 9 bases at J, leaving 14 bases unmatched. This CDR3 has 17 residues. CDR3: CASSFSTSGYDRWELFF. The DNA of the CDR3 is TGTGCCAGCAGCTTTTCCACTAGCGGGTATGACCGGTGGGAGCTGTTTTTT.

This clone was seen just once. CDR3 residues: CASSLNPSGTFHNEQFF. The CDR3 DNA reads as TGTGCCAGCAGCTTAAACCCGAGCGGGACCTTCCACAATGAGCAGTTCTTC. The rearrangement uses TRBV13 and TRBJ2-1; 7 bases fit TRBD2. The V gene end was trimmed by 2 bases and the J gene end by 5 bases; junction bases not matched to a gene: 12. Looked up from germline, CDR1 is PRHDT and CDR2 is FYEKMQ (reference sequence). The CDR3 consists of 17 residues.